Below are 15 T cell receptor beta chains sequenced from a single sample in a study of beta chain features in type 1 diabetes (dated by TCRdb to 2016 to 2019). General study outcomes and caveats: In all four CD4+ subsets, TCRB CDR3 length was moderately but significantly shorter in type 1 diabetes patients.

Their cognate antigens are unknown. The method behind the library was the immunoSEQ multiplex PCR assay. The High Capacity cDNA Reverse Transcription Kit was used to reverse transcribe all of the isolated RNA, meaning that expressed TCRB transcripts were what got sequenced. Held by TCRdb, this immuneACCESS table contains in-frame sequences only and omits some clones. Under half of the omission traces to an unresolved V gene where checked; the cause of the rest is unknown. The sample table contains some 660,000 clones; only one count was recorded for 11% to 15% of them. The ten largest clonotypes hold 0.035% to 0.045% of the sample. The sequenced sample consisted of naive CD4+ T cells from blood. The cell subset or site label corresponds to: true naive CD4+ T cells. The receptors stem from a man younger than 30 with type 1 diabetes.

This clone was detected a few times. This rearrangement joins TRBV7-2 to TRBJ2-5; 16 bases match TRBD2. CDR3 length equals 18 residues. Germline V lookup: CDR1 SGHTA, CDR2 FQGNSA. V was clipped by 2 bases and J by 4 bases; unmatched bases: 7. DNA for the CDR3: TGTGCCAGCAGCTTACGTCTAGGGACTAGCGGGGGGGCAGAGACCCAGTACTTC. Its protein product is CASSLRLGTSGGAETQYF.

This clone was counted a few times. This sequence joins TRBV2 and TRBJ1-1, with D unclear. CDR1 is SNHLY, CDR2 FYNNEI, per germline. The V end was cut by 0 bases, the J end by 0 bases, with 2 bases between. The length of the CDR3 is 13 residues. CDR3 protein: CASSEALNTEAFF. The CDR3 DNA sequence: TGTGCCAGCAGTGAAGCCCTGAACACTGAAGCTTTCTTT.

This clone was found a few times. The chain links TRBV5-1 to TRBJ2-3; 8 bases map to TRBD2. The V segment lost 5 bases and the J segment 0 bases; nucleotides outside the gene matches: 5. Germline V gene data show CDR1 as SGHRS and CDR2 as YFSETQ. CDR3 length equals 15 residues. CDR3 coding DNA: TGCGCCAGCAGTATGGCGGGGGGAAGCACAGATACGCAGTATTTT. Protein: CASSMAGGSTDTQYF.

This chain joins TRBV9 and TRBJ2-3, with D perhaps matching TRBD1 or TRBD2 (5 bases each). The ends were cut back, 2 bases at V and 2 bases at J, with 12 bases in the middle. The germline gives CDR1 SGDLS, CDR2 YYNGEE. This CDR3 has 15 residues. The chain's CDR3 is CASSVLSGATDTQYF. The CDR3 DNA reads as TGTGCCAGCAGCGTTCTATCCGGGGCCACAGATACGCAGTATTTT.

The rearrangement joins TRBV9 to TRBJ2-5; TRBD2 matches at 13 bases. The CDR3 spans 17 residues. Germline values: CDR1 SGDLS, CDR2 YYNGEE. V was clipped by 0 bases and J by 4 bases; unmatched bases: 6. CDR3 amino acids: CASSVAGLAGVAETQYF. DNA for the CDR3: TGTGCCAGCAGCGTAGCCGGACTAGCGGGGGTGGCAGAGACCCAGTACTTC.

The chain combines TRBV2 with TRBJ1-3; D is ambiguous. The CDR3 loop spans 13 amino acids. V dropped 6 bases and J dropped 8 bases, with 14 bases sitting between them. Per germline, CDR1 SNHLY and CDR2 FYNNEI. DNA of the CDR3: TGTGCCAGCAGGAATCGGGAGACTCACACCATATATTTT. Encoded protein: CASRNRETHTIYF.

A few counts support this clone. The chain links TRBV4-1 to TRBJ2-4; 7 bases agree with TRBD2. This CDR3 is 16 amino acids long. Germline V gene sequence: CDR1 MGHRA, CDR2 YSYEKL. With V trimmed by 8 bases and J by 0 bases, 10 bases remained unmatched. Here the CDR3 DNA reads TGCGCCAGCTCCTCCTGGGGCGGGGGAGCCAAAAACATTCAGTACTTC. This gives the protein CASSSWGGGAKNIQYF.

CDR3: CSVEELGFHEQYF. CDR3 sequence (DNA): TGCAGCGTTGAAGAGCTGGGGTTTCACGAGCAGTACTTC. This rearrangement joins TRBV29-1 to TRBJ2-7; D uncertain. There are 13 residues in the CDR3. Deletions cut 0 bases from V and 5 bases from J, with 11 bases between. The germline V gene encodes CDR1 SQVTM and CDR2 ANQGSEA.

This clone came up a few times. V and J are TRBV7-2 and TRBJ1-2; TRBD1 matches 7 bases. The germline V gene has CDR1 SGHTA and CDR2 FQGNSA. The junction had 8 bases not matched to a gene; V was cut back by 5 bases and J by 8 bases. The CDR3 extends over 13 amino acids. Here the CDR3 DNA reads TGTGCCAGCAGCACCCGACAGGGTGGGGGCTACACCTTC. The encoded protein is CASSTRQGGGYTF.

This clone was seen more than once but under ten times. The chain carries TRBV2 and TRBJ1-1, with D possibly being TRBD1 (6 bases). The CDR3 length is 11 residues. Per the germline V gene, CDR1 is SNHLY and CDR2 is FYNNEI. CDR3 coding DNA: TGTGCGAGCGGCAGGGGAGGTGAAGCTTTCTTT. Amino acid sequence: CASGRGGEAFF.

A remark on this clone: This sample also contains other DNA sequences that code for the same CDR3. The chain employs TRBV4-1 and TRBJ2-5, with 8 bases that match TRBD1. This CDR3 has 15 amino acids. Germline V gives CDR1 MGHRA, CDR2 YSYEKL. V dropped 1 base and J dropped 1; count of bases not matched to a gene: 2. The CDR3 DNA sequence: TGCGCCAGCAGCCAAGCCGGGACAGGCCAAGAGACCCAGTACTTC. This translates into CASSQAGTGQETQYF.

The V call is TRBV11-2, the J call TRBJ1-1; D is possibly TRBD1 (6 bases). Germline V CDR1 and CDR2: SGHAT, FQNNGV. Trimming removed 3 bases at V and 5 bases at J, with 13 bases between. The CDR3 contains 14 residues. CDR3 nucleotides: TGTGCCAGCAGCTTTAACAGGGCTGGGACTGAAGCTTTCTTT. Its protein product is CASSFNRAGTEAFF.

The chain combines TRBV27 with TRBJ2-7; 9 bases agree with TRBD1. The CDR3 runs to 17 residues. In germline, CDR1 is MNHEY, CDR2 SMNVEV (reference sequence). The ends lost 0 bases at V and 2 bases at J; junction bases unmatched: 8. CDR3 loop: CASSLSSGTGPPYEQYF. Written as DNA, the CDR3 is TGTGCCAGCAGTTTATCCTCCGGGACAGGGCCTCCCTACGAGCAGTACTTC.

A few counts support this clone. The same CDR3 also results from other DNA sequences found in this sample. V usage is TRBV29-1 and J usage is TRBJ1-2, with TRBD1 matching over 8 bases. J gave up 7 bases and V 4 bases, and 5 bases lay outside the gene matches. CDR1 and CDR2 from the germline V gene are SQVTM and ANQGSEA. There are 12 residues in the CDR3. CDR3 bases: TGCAGCGTTGGGCAGGGGGCCGGTGGCTACACCTTC. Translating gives CSVGQGAGGYTF. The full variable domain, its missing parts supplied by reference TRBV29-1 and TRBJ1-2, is SAVISQKPSRDICQRGTSLTIQCQVDSQVTMMFWYRQQPGQSLTLIATANQGSEATYESGFVIDKFPISRPNLTFSTLTVSNMSPEDSSIYLCSVGQGAGGYTFGSGTRLTVV.

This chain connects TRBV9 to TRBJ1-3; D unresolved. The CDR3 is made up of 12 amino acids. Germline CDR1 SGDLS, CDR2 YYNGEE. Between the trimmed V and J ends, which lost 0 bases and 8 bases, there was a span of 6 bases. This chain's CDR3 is CASSVEWDTIYF. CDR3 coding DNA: TGTGCCAGCAGCGTAGAGTGGGACACCATATATTTT.